Listed below are T cell receptor beta chains from one sample, sequenced in a study of cytotoxic CD8 clonotypes in ibrutinib-treated CLL. Method: immunoSEQ multiplex PCR; TCRdb's copy keeps in-frame clones and lacks some. The sample has about 300,000 clones, roughly three quarters seen once. Here the sequenced sample was PBMCs, taken at disease progression, from a patient treated with ibrutinib. These TCRs come from a human donor with chronic lymphocytic leukemia. Both conserved end residues are trimmed from each CDR3. A clone size is listed for some rows: how often the clone was seen (once, few, many), or a class if it is expanded.

TRBV27 | once | 13 | ASSLTPTGAGGYT
TRBV2 | once | 12 | ASSEAGPNTEAF
TRBV9 | . | 13 | ASSPRPYGGNGYT
TRBV7-9 | . | 11 | ASSWDREDEQF
TRBV18 | . | 12 | ASSLTGQNYGYT
TRBV7-3 | . | 13 | ASSLRSGTSYEQY
TRBV4-1 | . | 12 | ASSQDRGSGELF
TRBV6-5 | . | 12 | ASSHGQSSYEQY
TRBV19 | . | 10 | ASQSRADTQY
TRBV19 | . | 13 | ASSYGEGSNQPQH
TRBV2 | . | 10 | ASRGTVYEQY
TRBV18 | . | 10 | ASGTGNYEQY
TRBV2 | . | 11 | ASSERIQETQY
TRBV10-2 | . | 11 | ASSEMVGYGYT
TRBV4-1 | . | 17 | ASSQDKEGIMLDTGELF
TRBV19 | . | 11 | ASRRQTDYEQY
TRBV7-8 | . | 14 | ASTSGWGWDTDTQY
TRBV29-1 | once | 14 | SVELVGTGDPYEQY
TRBV11-2 | . | 11 | ASSKRHDYGYT
TRBV9 | once | 14 | ASSPELAIWADTQY
TRBV15 | . | 19 | ATSRRLTGAVDYAGRYEQY
TRBV6-5 | . | 14 | ASSYLLAASTDTQY
TRBV29-1 | . | 11 | SVVPQGNQPQH
TRBV9 | . | 13 | ASSVASEGLDEQY
TRBV9 | . | 15 | ASSSSQAGGLTYEQY
TRBV10-3 | . | 16 | ASSRTGVGTSGSWEQY
TRBV7-8 | . | 16 | ASSLGAGTYTSTDTQY
TRBV4-1 | few | 13 | ASSRDRGYSYEQY
TRBV11-2 | once | 13 | ASSFLAGASYEQY
TRBV7-2 | few | 13 | ASSPGVIDGNTIY
TRBV9 | . | 13 | ASSATDRLNTEAF